One sample yielded the 18 T cell receptor beta chains listed below, sequenced in a study of CD8+CD57+ T cells in acquired aplastic anemia. Profiles of TCR beta VDJ and CDR3 were generated from a genomic DNA template. TCRdb used MiXCR to reprocess the reads, holding one entry per CDR3 protein. The data contain over 200,000 distinct CDR3 sequences, roughly 55% of them seen just once; the ten biggest clones take up around 32%. The sequencing sample was made of sorted CD4+, CD8+, or CD8+CD57+ T cells (not recorded which) from PBMCs. The origin of the receptors is a human donor in good health.

As concerns this clonotype: An end of the junction does not agree with germline; a read error may underlie this. The chain employs TRBV7-9 and TRBJ2-1, with 9 nucleotides matching TRBD2. The length of the CDR3 is 18 residues. Germline V gene lookup returns CDR1 SEHNR and CDR2 FQNEAQ (reference sequence). The CDR3 nucleotides read TGTGCCAGCAGGTTAGAGGTGACTAGCGGAAGCTCCTACAATGAGCAGTTCTTC. It codes for CASRLEVTSGSSYNEQFF.

This clonotype was counted at least ten times. The gene calls are TRBV6-5 and TRBJ1-1; 10 nucleotides agree with TRBD1. The CDR3 is 16 residues long. V was clipped by 6 bases and J by 0 bases; unmatched bases: 7. Germline values: CDR1 MNHEY, CDR2 SVGAGI. CDR3 in amino acids: CASSQPGQGMNTEAFF. For the CDR3, the DNA is TGTGCCAGCAGCCAACCGGGACAGGGGATGAACACTGAAGCTTTCTTT.

The genes are TRBV5-5 and TRBJ1-1; D not resolved. Germline values: CDR1 SGHKS, CDR2 YYEKEE (reference sequence). Trimming cost V 2 bases and J 6 bases, with 11 bases left between them. The CDR3 is 13 amino acids. CDR3 amino acids: CASSFQVGSEAFF. CDR3 DNA sequence: TGTGCCAGCAGCTTTCAGGTTGGATCTGAAGCTTTCTTT.

The chain joins TRBV2 to TRBJ2-5, with D tentatively TRBD1 (8 bases). The CDR3 loop spans 16 amino acids. CDR1 is SNHLY, CDR2 FYNNEI, per germline. Between the trimmed V and J ends, which lost 9 bases and 3 bases, there was a span of 23 bases. The DNA for the CDR3 is TGTGCCAGAGGGGGATACAGGGGGGGAAGGGAAGAGACCCAGTACTTC. This sequence encodes CARGGYRGGREETQYF.

The rearrangement joins TRBV7-2 to TRBJ2-5; a possible D gene is TRBD1 (6 bases). The CDR3 consists of 16 residues. In germline, CDR1 is SGHTA, CDR2 FQGNSA. Trimming took off 0 bases at V and 5 bases at J, with 16 bases between the two ends. CDR3 nucleotides: TGTGCCAGCAGCTTAGCGTCCACAGGGCCGTGGGAGACCCAGTACTTC. Its translation is CASSLASTGPWETQYF.

The chain links TRBV5-1 to TRBJ2-3, with a weak D call TRBD1 (6 bases). Germline-derived CDR1 and CDR2 are SGHRS and YFSETQ. This CDR3 has 13 residues. The germline V and J ends were trimmed by 1 base and 9 bases, with 12 bases remaining between them. The CDR3 here is CASSLTGRGTQYF. The CDR3 region has the DNA TGCGCCAGCAGCTTGACCGGCAGGGGAACGCAGTATTTT. The full variable domain, rest sourced from reference TRBV5-1 and TRBJ2-3, is KAGVTQTPRYLIKTRGQQVTLSCSPISGHRSVSWYQQTPGQGLQFLFEYFSETQRNKGNFPGRFSGRQFSNSRSEMNVSTLELGDSALYLCASSLTGRGTQYFGPGTRLTVL.

The chain joins TRBV29-1 to TRBJ2-1, with D tentatively TRBD2 (6 bases). This CDR3 is built from 15 residues. Germline values: CDR1 SQVTM, CDR2 ANQGSEA. Trimming took off 8 bases at V and 1 base at J, with 18 bases between the two ends. This CDR3 is CSSTKVAESYNEQFF. The CDR3 DNA reads as TGCAGCTCAACGAAGGTAGCGGAGTCCTACAATGAGCAGTTCTTC.

This clonotype was found many times. DNA of the CDR3: TGTGCCAGCAGCGTAGTAGGTGGGAGGGCGGACGAGCAGTACTTC. Amino acids: CASSVVGGRADEQYF. The chain uses TRBV9 and TRBJ2-7; 7 bases align to TRBD2. Germline V CDR1 and CDR2: SGDLS, YYNGEE. V lost 0 bases and J lost 5; bases outside the gene matches: 8. The CDR3 has 15 amino acids.

This clonotype was counted ten times or more. This chain joins TRBV6-1 and TRBJ2-7; D remains unclear. Germline V gene data show CDR1 as MNHNS and CDR2 as SASEGT. Trimming cost V 3 bases and J 2 bases, with 8 bases left between them. This CDR3 is built from 13 residues. CDR3 amino acids: CASSDTETYEQYF. In DNA, the CDR3 is TGTGCCAGCAGTGACACGGAAACCTACGAGCAGTACTTC.

This chain connects TRBV29-1 to TRBJ2-7; TRBD1 might be the D (5 bases). The V end was cut by 1 base, the J end by 3 bases, with 16 bases between. Germline CDR1 reads SQVTM; CDR2 reads ANQGSEA. The CDR3 contains 15 residues. CDR3 protein: CSVEGVRVKFYEQYF. For the CDR3, the DNA is TGCAGCGTTGAAGGCGTCAGGGTAAAGTTCTACGAGCAGTACTTC.

This sequence joins TRBV7-2 and TRBJ2-5; D is possibly TRBD1 (8 bases). Germline V CDR1 and CDR2: SGHTA, FQGNSA. V was pared by 4 bases and J by 3 bases, with 12 bases between. CDR3 length equals 14 residues. CDR3 nucleotide sequence: TGTGCCAGCAGCTCAGCGGGACAGGAAGAGACCCAGTACTTC. Its protein is CASSSAGQEETQYF.

The genes are TRBV10-1 and TRBJ2-3; D not certain. From germline, CDR1 is WNHNN and CDR2 SYGVQD (reference sequence). Trimming removed 0 bases from V and 2 bases from J, with 9 bases in between. The CDR3 runs to 15 residues. The CDR3 bases are TGCGCCAGCAGTGAGTCGGAAAGATTCACAGATACGCAGTATTTT. This gives the protein CASSESERFTDTQYF.

This clonotype was picked up many times. The chain has TRBV7-9 and TRBJ1-5; TRBD1 is a possible D gene (5 bases). V was clipped by 5 bases and J by 4 bases, with 12 bases between them. CDR3 length: 14 amino acids. Germline values: CDR1 SEHNR, CDR2 FQNEAQ (reference sequence). The CDR3 protein is CASSAREGNQPQHF. The CDR3 DNA reads TGTGCCAGCAGCGCCAGGGAAGGGAATCAGCCCCAGCATTTT. The full variable domain, completed using reference TRBV7-9 and TRBJ1-5, is DTGVSQNPRHKITKRGQNVTFRCDPISEHNRLYWYRQTLGQGPEFLTYFQNEAQLEKSRLLSDRFSAERPKGSFSTLEIQRTEQGDSAMYLCASSAREGNQPQHFGDGTRLSIL.

The chain recombines TRBV24-1 with TRBJ1-2; D remains ambiguous. The CDR3 has 13 residues. Germline assignment: CDR1 KGHDR and CDR2 SFDVKD. With 2 bases removed from V and 1 base from J, the gap between germline ends came to 4 bases. DNA of the CDR3: TGTGCCACCAGTGATTCCAGTAACTATGGCTACACCTTC. It is translated as CATSDSSNYGYTF.

The chain has TRBV20-1 and TRBJ2-7; D is uncertain. CDR1 is DFQATT and CDR2 is SNEGSKA in the germline V gene (reference sequence). Trimming pared 0 bases from V and 0 bases from J, leaving 12 bases between. This CDR3 has 15 residues. This chain's CDR3 is CSARDSASNSYEQYF. The CDR3 DNA reads as TGCAGTGCTAGAGATTCGGCGTCGAACTCCTACGAGCAGTACTTC.

This clonotype was seen only a few times. The chain employs TRBV20-1 and TRBJ2-7, with a weak D call TRBD2 (6 bases). The CDR3 extends over 12 amino acids. Looked up from germline, CDR1 is DFQATT and CDR2 is SNEGSKA (reference sequence). V dropped 5 bases and J dropped 10 bases, with 18 bases sitting between them. CDR3 nucleotides: TGCAGTGCTTGGGGGGTAGCGAACCGTCAGTACTTC. Amino acids: CSAWGVANRQYF.

The J gene is TRBJ2-1, the V gene TRBV4-2; 8 bases line up with TRBD2. Germline-derived CDR1 and CDR2 are LGHNA and YNFKEQ. This CDR3 comprises 17 residues. V lost 1 base and J lost 2; bases outside the gene matches: 7. The CDR3 DNA follows: TGTGCCAGCAGCCAAGTGGCTAGCGGGCAAACCTACAATGAGCAGTTCTTC. Its translation: CASSQVASGQTYNEQFF.

This clonotype appeared a single time. This chain links TRBV7-3 with TRBJ2-3; no clear D. The V end was cut by 2 bases, the J end by 1 base, with 7 bases between. This CDR3 has 14 residues. The germline gives CDR1 SGHTA, CDR2 FQGTGA. The CDR3 nucleotides read TGTGCCAGCAGCTTAGACGTGGGCACAGATACGCAGTATTTT. Protein sequence: CASSLDVGTDTQYF.